The T cell receptor (beta chain) under discussion was sequenced for a study of CD8 T cells in Susac syndrome. Germline CDR1 and CDR2: SGHDT and YYEEEE. This CDR3 contains 17 residues. V dropped 1 base and J dropped 4; count of bases not matched to a gene: 9. Reverse transcription of about 0.5 to 1 ug RNA used random hexamers. With immunoSEQ multiplex PCR, TCR beta CDR3 was amplified across 54 Vbeta and 13 Jbeta. TCRdb ran MiXCR on the immunoSEQ multiplex PCR reads and lists one entry per CDR3 protein. This table has roughly 200,000 distinct CDR3 sequences, 85% to 95% appearing once. This clonotype originated in a human donor with multiple sclerosis. Sequenced material: CD8+ T cells from PBMCs. This chain connects TRBV5-6 to TRBJ2-1, with 9 positions matching TRBD2. The CDR3 coding sequence is TGTGCCAGCAGCTTGAGAGGGGCGGGAGGGCAGTACAATGAGCAGTTCTTC. Translated, it gives CASSLRGAGGQYNEQFF.